Sequencing of this TCR beta chain was carried out in a study of CD8 T cells in ankylosing spondylitis. Study-wide points: Relatively scarce in peripheral blood, disease-linked clones were CD8+. A number of the motif variants had already been described in reactive arthritis synovial fluid and blood.

To note about this clonotype: Its antigen is unidentified.

In making TCR beta libraries, quantitative 5'-RACE with molecular barcodes was used. Each CDR3 protein is one row after TCRdb ran MiXCR on the 5' RACE reads. This table has 50,000 to 70,000 distinct CDR3 sequences, 6.2% appearing once. This TCR was recovered from a male donor with ankylosing spondylitis. The sequenced material came from synovial fluid, either unsorted or a sorted T cell fraction (not recorded which).

CDR3 sequence (DNA): TGTGCCAGCAGGGTCCGGGAGAGGGCCTACGAGCAGTACTTC. Amino acid sequence: CASRVRERAYEQYF. This chain joins TRBV28 and TRBJ2-7, with D possibly being TRBD2 (6 bases). CDR3 length equals 14 residues. The germline V gene encodes CDR1 MDHEN and CDR2 SYDVKM. Trimming took off 6 bases at V and 2 bases at J, with 14 bases between the two ends. Variable domain in full (rest from reference TRBV28 and TRBJ2-7): DVKVTQSSRYLVKRTGEKVFLECVQDMDHENMFWYRQDPGLGLRLIYFSYDVKMKEKGDIPEGYSVSREKKERFSLILESASTNQTSMYLCASRVRERAYEQYFGPGTRLTVT.